This TCR beta chain was identified in a study of cytomegalovirus exposure and HLA in healthy donors. The wider study: The same platform as the roughly 700 first-cohort repertoires was used for the 95 to 150 validation repertoires, a later analysis reported. Study-wide points: Most TCR sequences were seen very rarely across donors, but some public TCRs occurred in many. According to the study, 160 or so TCR beta chains were cytomegalovirus-associated.

As regards this clone: What it binds is unknown.

Sequencing used immunoSEQ multiplex PCR; TCRdb keeps in-frame clones, though not all of them. The sample consists of approximately 270,000 clones, approximately 83% of them appearing once. Trimming cost V 6 bases and J 7 bases, with 15 bases left between them. The V gene's germline CDR1 is MNHEY and CDR2 SVGAGI. The CDR3 spans 14 residues. The TCR originated in a woman under 30 in good health and CMV-seronegative. The chain has TRBV6-5 and TRBJ1-4; D is perhaps TRBD1 (5 bases). Sequencing was carried out using PBMCs. CDR3 loop: CASSSSGLSEKLFF. CDR3 sequence (DNA): TGTGCCAGCAGCTCCTCAGGGCTGAGTGAAAAACTGTTTTTT.